This entry features one TCR beta chain sequence. The specificity of this receptor is unknown. Base qualities are not at hand, and no much larger clone is one base apart. In total, 630 or so healthy bone marrow donors made up the cohort. All cohort members were sampled while nominally healthy, although unrecorded immune exposures were likely present. The donor tested CMV seropositive and was one of the 289 seropositive cohort members. A peripheral blood sample was provided by each donor, and peripheral blood mononuclear cells were used for TCR beta sequencing. Genomic DNA extraction from the blood cell samples was performed with the Qiagen DNeasy Blood Extraction Kit. Library prep was done by the immunoSEQ multiplex PCR assay. A mixture of 60 forward primers for TCR Vbeta segments and 13 reverse primers for TCR Jbeta segments was used in the multiplex PCR. The CDR3 region of rearranged TCR beta genes was amplified from genomic DNA with a multiplex PCR assay. The Illumina HiSeq System was used to sequence the amplified TCR beta libraries as 87-base-pair reads. The source study handled its data this way. A later analysis tallied 70 million to 100 million unique TCR beta chains across the roughly 610 repertoires, and about 12 million of those chains were shared by two or more donors. A nearest-neighbor algorithm error-corrected the raw reads and collapsed the reads into unique sequences, merging closely related sequences to remove PCR and sequencing errors. CDR3 sequences were aligned to IMGT reference sequences to assign V, D and J gene segments. For a sequence to be retained, a match of at least six nucleotides was required to both a V gene segment and a J gene segment. A rearrangement was called productive if the CDR3 had no stop codons and remained in frame with V and J, and every other rearrangement was called non-productive. CDR3 was defined according to IMGT convention as the region running from the second conserved V-encoded cysteine to the conserved J-encoded phenylalanine. The earlier analysis of roughly 590 of the donors excluded any sequence lacking an unambiguous match to a single V gene segment. An earlier analysis of under 750 of the donors called V segments functional above 56.7% productive rearrangements and segregating when the between-donor standard deviation exceeded 5%. A statistical classification framework was developed to diagnose cytomegalovirus status using the catalog of TCR beta chain sequences. A later analysis assigned V and J genes by comparing TCR nucleotide sequences with IMGT/GENE-DB human TR gene sequences. In a later analysis, CDR3 sequences and most-parsimonious VDJ recombination scenarios were assigned using the TCRdist pipeline. In a later analysis, each TCR beta chain was defined by its CDR3 amino acid sequence together with its V-gene family, and reads without a unique V-gene family were excluded. A later analysis removed 550 to 700 highly shared, low-generation-probability nucleotide sequences to deal with suspected cross-contamination and a sequencing artifact. In a later analysis, a clonal expansion index was calculated for each public chain from normalized within-repertoire ranks of inferred template counts. Generation probabilities in a later analysis came from a VDJ recombination model fitted to out-of-frame rearrangements, and those results were checked against IGoR. Hypergeometric tests were used in a later analysis to score TCR-TCR, TCR-HLA and TCR-CMV co-occurrence, with a repertoire-size bias correction applied to the TCR pairs. In a later analysis, false discovery rates were estimated by permuting HLA or CMV assignments 20 times. In a later analysis, co-occurring TCRs were grouped with DBSCAN, and TCRdist sequence similarity was added when clustering was performed within HLA-allele-positive subsets. Repertoires with fewer than 30,000 or more than 120,000 public chains, plus five repertoires with anomalous nucleotide sharing, were excluded from co-occurrence clustering. The table was pulled from immuneACCESS by TCRdb, which kept in-frame rearrangements only. Such tables lose some clones; where checked, under half of the loss comes from unresolved V genes, and the rest has no known cause. The V and J calls and clone size were taken over from that table, and D and trimming were inferred from the DNA. The sample table records under 150,000 clones; around three quarters of these occur just once. The top ten hold around 4.5% of the sample.

This entry comes from a study of cytomegalovirus exposure and HLA in healthy donors (TCRdb year 2017). Regarding the study in general: An earlier analysis of 587 of the donors reported 276 Gb of sequence data and 117 million unique TCR beta sequences obtained from 150 million to 200 million T cells. Typing coverage varied by locus: about 629-640 donors for A, B, C, DRB1 and DQB1; roughly 500 for DQA1; about 600 for DPA1; 450 to 480 for DPB1. About 310 gigabases of sequencing data and approximately 84 million unique TCR sequences were included in an early release covering under 650 HLA-typed donors. Donor age, sex, ethnicity and CMV serostatus were compiled alongside the repertoire data. Roughly five DR-DQ haplotypes were treated as single units for association and clustering because of strong linkage in the cohort. To predict cytomegalovirus infection status, the study combined high-throughput TCR immunosequencing, statistical association of individual TCRs with disease status, and machine learning. The genetic ancestry cluster associated with self-reported Caucasian donors included over 65% of the 398 genotyped donors. All discovery cohort repertoires had been generated using a single sequencing platform. On average, about 240,000 unique TCR beta nucleotide sequences were sequenced per donor among several hundred genotyped donors of the cohort, with roughly 18% of those sequences being non-productive. The study used immunosequencing to profile the T cell repertoires of under 700 subjects and linked those repertoires to cytomegalovirus serostatus. Rather than drawing on any new phenotypic data, the later analysis identified candidate immune exposures from TCR beta sequences and the way those sequences occurred across donors. Genome-wide SNP genotypes for about three fifths of the roughly 670 donors were used in a later genetic analysis, which treated that subset as a discovery cohort. Along with the approximately 700-subject first cohort, a separate validation cohort of 120 different subjects was used. Both class I and class II loci were covered by HLA typing, at four-digit resolution. To study patterns of TCR occurrence, a later analysis re-analyzed previously published TCR beta repertoires from 550 to 800 donors and added high-resolution HLA genotyping. To decide whether each TCR beta V gene segment behaved as functional or pseudogenic, an earlier analysis of some 600 of the donors relied on high-throughput TCR beta sequencing. The study aimed to test whether cataloging public T cell receptors could reveal signatures of past pathogen exposure.

What the work shows at the level of the full study, not this receptor alone: In the study, around 150 TCR beta chains were listed as associated with cytomegalovirus. When HLA alleles, especially DR and DQ, strongly co-occurred, attributing TCR associations to individual alleles was difficult. An association between a missense DCLRE1C variant and V-gene and J-gene trimming of TCR beta chains was found in a later genetic analysis and replicated in an independent cohort. A later analysis found that most CMV-associated TCR beta chains appeared HLA-restricted, with HLA associations seemingly driven largely by CMV exposure. The authors suggested that the approach could potentially be generalized to other disease states and immunological phenotypes. Specific HLA alleles were associated with 15,000 to 20,000 TCR beta sequences at a false discovery rate of 0.05 in a later analysis. Compared with the roughly 700-donor mean, donors in an Asian-associated ancestry cluster had fewer N-insertions in productive TCRs, according to a later genetic analysis. About 15 rarely observed V segments, including chromosome 9 orphons, were excluded from the earlier analysis of just under 600 of the donors because counts were too low. In vitro tests confirmed that a few of the cytomegalovirus-associated TCR beta chains recognize cytomegalovirus antigens. A cluster of highly shared sequence variants was judged likely to be a technical artifact of the sequencing pipeline. A later analysis reported that several top co-occurrence clusters appeared linked to parvovirus B19, influenza, CMV and Epstein-Barr virus. According to a later analysis, TCR association rates differed among HLA loci, with DRB1 alleles showing the most associated TCRs and HLA-C alleles showing the fewest. Presence/absence analyses assumed roughly uniform sequencing depth across donors, an assumption that may not hold. The classifier was reported to diagnose cytomegalovirus status with high specificity and sensitivity in both the original cohort and the validation cohort. Most TCR sequences were observed very rarely across donors, whereas some public TCRs were present in many individuals. A further reported finding was that TCR beta sequences accurately predicted the HLA-A and HLA-B alleles for most subjects in the first cohort. Linkage disequilibrium might explain the correlated functional status among segregating V segments, but an unknown experimental factor could not be excluded. For the cohort, immune exposure information was limited to CMV serostatus. Broadly in line with IMGT annotations, most TCR beta V segments showed up in productive rearrangements about 87% or about 30% of the time in an earlier analysis of 450 to 600 of the donors. In this cohort, only TCR beta chains were sequenced, and detectable features were limited by the absence of alpha or paired-chain data. In a later analysis, HLA-associated TCR beta chains were found to be more clonally expanded and to have lower generation probabilities than equally common non-associated chains. Because HLA typing was unavailable for some donors at each locus, only the typed subset was used in association tests.

The origin of this receptor is a young man in good health and CMV-seropositive. Sequenced material: PBMCs.

The DNA sequence is TGCGCCAGCAGCCAAGAGGCCGCAAACAGGGCCCAGGGGGCTTTCTTT. Its amino acids are CASSQEAANRAQGAFF. The sequence links TRBV4-3 to TRBJ1-1, with a tentative D gene TRBD1 over 6 matching bases. V loses 0 bases of germline sequence and J loses 11 bases, and the interval between the two ends is 22 bases. According to the germline V gene, CDR1 reads LGHNA and CDR2 reads YSLEER. The CDR3 goes from the cysteine to the phenylalanine over 16 residues. The only DNA kept is the CDR3, 48 bases in frame from the first base.